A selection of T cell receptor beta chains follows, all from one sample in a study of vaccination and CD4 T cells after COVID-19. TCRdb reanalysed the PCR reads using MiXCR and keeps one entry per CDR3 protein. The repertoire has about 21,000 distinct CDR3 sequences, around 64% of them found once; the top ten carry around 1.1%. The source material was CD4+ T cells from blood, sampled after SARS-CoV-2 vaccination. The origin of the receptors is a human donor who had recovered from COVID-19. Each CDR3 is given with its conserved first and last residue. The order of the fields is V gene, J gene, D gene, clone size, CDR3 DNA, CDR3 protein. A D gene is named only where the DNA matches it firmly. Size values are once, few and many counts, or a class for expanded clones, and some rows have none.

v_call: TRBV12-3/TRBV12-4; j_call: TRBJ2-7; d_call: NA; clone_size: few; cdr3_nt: TGTGCCAGCAGTTTGGGCTACGAGCAGTACTTC; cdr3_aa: CASSLGYEQYF
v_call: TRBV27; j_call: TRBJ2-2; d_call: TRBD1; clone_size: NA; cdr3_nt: TGTGCCGCAAGACCCGGGACAGCCCGTGGCGCGAACACCGGGGAGCTGTTTTTT; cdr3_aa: CAARPGTARGANTGELFF
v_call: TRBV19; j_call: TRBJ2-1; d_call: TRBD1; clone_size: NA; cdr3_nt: TGTGCCAGTAGTATAAAGGGGACAGGGAGGAGCTCCTACAATGAGCAGTTCTTC; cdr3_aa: CASSIKGTGRSSYNEQFF
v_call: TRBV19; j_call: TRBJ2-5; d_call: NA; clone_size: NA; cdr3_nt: TGTGCCAGTAGTCGTCTGGGGGGAGAGACCCAGTACTTC; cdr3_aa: CASSRLGGETQYF
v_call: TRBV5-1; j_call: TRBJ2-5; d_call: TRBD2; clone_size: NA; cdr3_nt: TGCGCCAGCAGCCAAAGCGGGGTAGAGCAAGAGACCCAGTACTTC; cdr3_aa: CASSQSGVEQETQYF
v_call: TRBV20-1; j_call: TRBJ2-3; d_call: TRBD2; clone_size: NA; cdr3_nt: TGCAGTGCTAGGTCCTCATTACTAGCGGGAGTGGTAAATACGCAGTATTTT; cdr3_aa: CSARSSLLAGVVNTQYF
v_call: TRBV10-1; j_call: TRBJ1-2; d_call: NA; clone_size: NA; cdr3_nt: TGCGCCAGCAGTGAGTTAGAGGGCTACACCTTC; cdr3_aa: CASSELEGYTF
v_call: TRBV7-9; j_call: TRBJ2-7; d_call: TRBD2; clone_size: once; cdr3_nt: TGTGCCAGCAGCGGACCCACGGGATCAATCGGGGGGGAGCAGTACTTC; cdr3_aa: CASSGPTGSIGGEQYF
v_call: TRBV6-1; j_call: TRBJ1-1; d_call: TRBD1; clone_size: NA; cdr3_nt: TGTGCCGTGAAGAGACAGGGTGAAGCTTTCTTT; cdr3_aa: CAVKRQGEAFF
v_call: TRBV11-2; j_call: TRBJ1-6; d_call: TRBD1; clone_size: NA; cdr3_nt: TGTGCCAGCAGCACGGGGGACAGACCAAATTCACCCCTCCACTTT; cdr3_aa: CASSTGDRPNSPLHF
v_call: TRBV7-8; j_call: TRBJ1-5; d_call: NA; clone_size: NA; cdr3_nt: TGTGCCAGCAGCTCCAGCGGAATTTTAAGCAATCAGCCCCAGCATTTT; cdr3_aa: CASSSSGILSNQPQHF
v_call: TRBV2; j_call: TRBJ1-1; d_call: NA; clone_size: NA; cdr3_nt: TGTGCCAGCAGTGTGGAGGGAGTTTTTAACACTGAAGCTTTCTTT; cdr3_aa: CASSVEGVFNTEAFF
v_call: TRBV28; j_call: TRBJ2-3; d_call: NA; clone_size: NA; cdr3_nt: TGTGCCAGCAGTAATAGGGGGTGGGGCACAGATACGCAGTATTTT; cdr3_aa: CASSNRGWGTDTQYF
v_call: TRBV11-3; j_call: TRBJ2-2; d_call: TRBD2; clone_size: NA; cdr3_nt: TGTGCCAGCAGCCCGGTAGCGGGAGCGGGGAACACCGGGGAGCTGTTTTTT; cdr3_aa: CASSPVAGAGNTGELFF
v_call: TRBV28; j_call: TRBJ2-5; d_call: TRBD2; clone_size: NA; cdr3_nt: TGTGCCAGCAGAGGACTAGCGGGGGTCGCCAGGACCCAGTACTTC; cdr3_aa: CASRGLAGVARTQYF
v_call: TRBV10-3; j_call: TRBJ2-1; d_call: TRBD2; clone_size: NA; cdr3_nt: TGTGCCATCAGTGAGTCAGTGGGGACTAGCGGGAGTCAGTTCTTC; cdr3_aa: CAISESVGTSGSQFF
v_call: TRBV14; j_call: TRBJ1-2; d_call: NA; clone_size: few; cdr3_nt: TGTGCCAGCAGCCAATTCGGAACTGATGGCTACACCTTC; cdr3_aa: CASSQFGTDGYTF
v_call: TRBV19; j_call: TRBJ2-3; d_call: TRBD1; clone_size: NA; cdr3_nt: TGTGCCAGTAGTATAGATCAAGGACAGGGGCTAGATACGCAGTATTTT; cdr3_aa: CASSIDQGQGLDTQYF
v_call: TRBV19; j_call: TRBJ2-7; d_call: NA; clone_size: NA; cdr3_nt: TGTGCCAGTAGTATACAGGGGACAAGAGATTCCTACGAGCAGTACTTC; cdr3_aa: CASSIQGTRDSYEQYF
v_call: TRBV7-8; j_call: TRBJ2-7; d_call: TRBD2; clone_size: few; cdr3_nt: TGTGCCAGCAGCTTAGAAGGCGGGAGCTCCTACGAGCAGTACTTC; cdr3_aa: CASSLEGGSSYEQYF
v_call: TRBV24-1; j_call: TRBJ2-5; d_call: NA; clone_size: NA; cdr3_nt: TGTGCCACCAGTGACCCGAGAGGAGAGCTGGGGGAGACCCAGTACTTC; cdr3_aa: CATSDPRGELGETQYF
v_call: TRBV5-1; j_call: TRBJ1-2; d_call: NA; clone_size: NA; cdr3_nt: TGCGCCAGCAGCTTGGGGCAGTATGGCTACACCTTC; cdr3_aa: CASSLGQYGYTF
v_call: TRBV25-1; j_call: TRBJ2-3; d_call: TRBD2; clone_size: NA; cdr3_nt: TGTGCCAGCACCCCTAGCGGAATCACAGATACGCAGTATTTT; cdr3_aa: CASTPSGITDTQYF
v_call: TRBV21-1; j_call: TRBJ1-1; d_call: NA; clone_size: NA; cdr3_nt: TGTGCCAGCAGGACGGGGGGTGAAGCTTTCTTT; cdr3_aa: CASRTGGEAFF
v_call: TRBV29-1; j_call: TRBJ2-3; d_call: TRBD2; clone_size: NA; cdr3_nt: TGCAGCGTTGAGGGTCGAGCGGGAGGGATAGATACGCAGTATTTT; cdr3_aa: CSVEGRAGGIDTQYF
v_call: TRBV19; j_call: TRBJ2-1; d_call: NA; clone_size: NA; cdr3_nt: TGTGCCAGTAGTTTTGTGCCGTACAATGAGCAGTTCTTC; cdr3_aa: CASSFVPYNEQFF
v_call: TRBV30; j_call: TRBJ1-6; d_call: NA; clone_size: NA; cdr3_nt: TGTGCCTGGACCGGGGATGGGGGTTCTTCACCCCTCCACTTT; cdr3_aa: CAWTGDGGSSPLHF
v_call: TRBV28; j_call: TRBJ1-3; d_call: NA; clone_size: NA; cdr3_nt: TGTGCCAGCAAGGAGGTTAGCTCTGGAAACACCATATATTTT; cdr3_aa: CASKEVSSGNTIYF
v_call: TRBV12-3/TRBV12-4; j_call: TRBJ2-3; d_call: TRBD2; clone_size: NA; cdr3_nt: TGTGCCAGCAGTTCACTAGCGGGAGCCGAGTATTTT; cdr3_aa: CASSSLAGAEYF
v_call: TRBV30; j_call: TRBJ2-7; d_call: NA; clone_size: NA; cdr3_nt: TGTGCCGGTAGGGCTCCGGGGGACTACGAGCAGTACTTC; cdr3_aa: CAGRAPGDYEQYF
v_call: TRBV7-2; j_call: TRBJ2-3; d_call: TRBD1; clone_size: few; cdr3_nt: TGTGCCAGCAGTCAACAGGGGGATACGCAGTATTTT; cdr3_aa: CASSQQGDTQYF
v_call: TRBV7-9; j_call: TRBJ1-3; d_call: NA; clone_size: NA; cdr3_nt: TGTGCCAGCAGCTTGGGGAACATGATTAGCTCTGGAAACACCATATATTTT; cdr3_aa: CASSLGNMISSGNTIYF
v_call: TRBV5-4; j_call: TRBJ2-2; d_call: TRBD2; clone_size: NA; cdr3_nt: TGTGCCAGCAGCTTAATTGGACTAGCCACCGGGGAGCTGTTTTTT; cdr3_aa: CASSLIGLATGELFF
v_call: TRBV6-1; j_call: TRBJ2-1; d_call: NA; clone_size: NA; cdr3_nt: TGTGCCAGCAGCCAAGGGAGAGCGTCGGGTAATGAGCAGTTCTTC; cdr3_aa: CASSQGRASGNEQFF
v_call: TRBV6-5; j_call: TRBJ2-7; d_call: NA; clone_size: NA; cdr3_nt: TGTGCCAGCAGTTACAGTCTCTACGAGCAGTACTTC; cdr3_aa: CASSYSLYEQYF
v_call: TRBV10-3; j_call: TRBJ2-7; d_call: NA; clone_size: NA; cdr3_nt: TGTGCCATCAGCGTACAGGGCGACGAGCAGTACTTC; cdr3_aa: CAISVQGDEQYF
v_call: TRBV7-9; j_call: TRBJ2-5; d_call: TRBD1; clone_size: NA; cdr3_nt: TGTGCCAGCGGAGAGGGACAGACAAAGTACTTC; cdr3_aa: CASGEGQTKYF
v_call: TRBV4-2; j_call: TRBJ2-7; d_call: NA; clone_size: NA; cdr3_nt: TGTGCCAGCAGCCAAGATCTGGGGGCAACCTACGAGCAGTACTTC; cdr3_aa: CASSQDLGATYEQYF
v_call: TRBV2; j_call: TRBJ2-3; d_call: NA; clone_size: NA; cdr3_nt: TGTGCCAGCAGATATGGGCCCCTCACAGATACGCAGTATTTT; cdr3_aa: CASRYGPLTDTQYF
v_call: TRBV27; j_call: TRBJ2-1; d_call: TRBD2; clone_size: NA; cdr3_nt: TGTGCCAGCAGTTTACTTAGCGGGAACTACAATGAGCAGTTCTTC; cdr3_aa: CASSLLSGNYNEQFF
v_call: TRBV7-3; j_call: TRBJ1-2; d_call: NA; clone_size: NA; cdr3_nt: TGTGCCAGCAGCTATACAGGAAACTATGGCTACACCTTC; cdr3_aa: CASSYTGNYGYTF
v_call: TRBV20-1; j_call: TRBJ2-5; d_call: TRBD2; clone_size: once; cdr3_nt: TGCAGTGCCGAAGCGGGGACTAGCGGGAGGAGGGGGGAGACCCAGTACTTC; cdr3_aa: CSAEAGTSGRRGETQYF
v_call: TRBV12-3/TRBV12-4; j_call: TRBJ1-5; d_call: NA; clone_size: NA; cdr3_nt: TGTGCCAGCAGTCCGGTACGTCAGCCCCAGCATTTT; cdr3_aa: CASSPVRQPQHF
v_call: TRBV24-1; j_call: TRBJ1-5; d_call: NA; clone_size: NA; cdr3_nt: TGTGCCACCAGGTCCAGTCTGAATCAGCCCCAGCATTTT; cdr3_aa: CATRSSLNQPQHF
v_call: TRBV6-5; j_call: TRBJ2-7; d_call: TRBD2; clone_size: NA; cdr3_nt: TGTGCCAGCAGTTCCCGCTTGCGGGAGGGGAACGAGCAGTACTTC; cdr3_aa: CASSSRLREGNEQYF
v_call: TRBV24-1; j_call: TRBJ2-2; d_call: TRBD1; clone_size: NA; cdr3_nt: TGTGCCACCGGGACAGGGGCCATCGCGAACACCGGGGAGCTGTTTTTT; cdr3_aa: CATGTGAIANTGELFF
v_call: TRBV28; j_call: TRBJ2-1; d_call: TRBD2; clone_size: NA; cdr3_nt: TGTGCCAGCAGTTTAAATGGAGGACTAGCGGGAGAAAAATGGAATGAGCAGTTCTTC; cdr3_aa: CASSLNGGLAGEKWNEQFF
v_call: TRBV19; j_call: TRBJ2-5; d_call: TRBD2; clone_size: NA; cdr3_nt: TGTGCCAGTAGTCCTGGGACTAGCTTGGGGACCCAGTACTTC; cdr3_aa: CASSPGTSLGTQYF
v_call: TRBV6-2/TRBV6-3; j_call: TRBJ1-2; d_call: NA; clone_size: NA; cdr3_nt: TGTGCCAGCAGTTACGCGGGTTCTAACTATGGCTACACCTTC; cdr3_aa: CASSYAGSNYGYTF
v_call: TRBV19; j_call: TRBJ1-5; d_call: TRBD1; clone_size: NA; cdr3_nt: TGTGCCAGTAGGGACAGGGTGGGGCTGGTCCAGCATTTT; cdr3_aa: CASRDRVGLVQHF
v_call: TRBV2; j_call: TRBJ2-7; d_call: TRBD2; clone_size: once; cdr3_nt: TGTGCCAGCATAGGACTAGCGGCTTGGGGAAGGAACGAGCAGTACTTC; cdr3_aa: CASIGLAAWGRNEQYF
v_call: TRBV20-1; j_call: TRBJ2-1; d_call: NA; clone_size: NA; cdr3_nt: TGCAGTGCTAAGAGGTGGAGCTCCTACAATGAGCAGTTCTTC; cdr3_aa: CSAKRWSSYNEQFF
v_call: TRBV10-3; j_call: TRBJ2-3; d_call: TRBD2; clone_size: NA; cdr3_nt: TGTGCCATCAAGGGGACTAGCCGCACAGATACGCAGTATTTT; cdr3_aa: CAIKGTSRTDTQYF
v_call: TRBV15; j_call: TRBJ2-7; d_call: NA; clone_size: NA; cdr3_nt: TGTGCCACCAGCAGAGATACATGGCAGGACCCCTACGAGCAGTACTTC; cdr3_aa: CATSRDTWQDPYEQYF
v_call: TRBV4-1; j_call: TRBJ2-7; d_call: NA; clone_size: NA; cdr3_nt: TGCGCCAGCAGCCACCCCGTAAAAGGGCGATACGAGCAGTACTTC; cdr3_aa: CASSHPVKGRYEQYF